This T cell receptor beta chain was recovered during a study of blood T cell repertoires in COVID-19. Study background: Some COVID-19 samples were acute and others convalescent; all came from the United States, Italy and Spain.

Authors' methods: For nucleated cells, counts were estimated from reference gene primer amplification. The data were produced by immunoSEQ multiplex PCR, yet TCRdb's version contains in-frame clones alone and is incomplete. The D gene and trimming were derived from the DNA, and the V and J assignments and clone size from that table. The table records 120,000 or so clones, around 89% of them present only once. In this sample, this clone turned up once. Germline V gene data show CDR1 as SGHAT and CDR2 as FQNNGV. Trimming took 0 bases from V and 3 from J, leaving 3 bases between them. The CDR3 length is 12 residues.

The sequence came from a man between 50 and 59 years old with acute or convalescent COVID-19. Input material: peripheral blood. This chain uses TRBV11-2 with TRBJ2-7; D is undetermined. This CDR3 is CASSLEHYEQYF. CDR3 DNA: TGTGCCAGCAGCTTAGAACACTACGAGCAGTACTTC.